Below are 25 T cell receptor beta chains sequenced from a single sample in a study of cytomegalovirus exposure and HLA in healthy donors. 13 Jbeta primers and 60 Vbeta primers were used for the PCR. This table comes from immunoSEQ multiplex PCR, and its TCRdb copy is limited to in-frame clones, with some not included. The sample records 150,000 to 200,000 clones, around 88% being singletons. Material for sequencing was PBMCs. These receptors were collected from a man aged 40-55 years in good health and CMV-seropositive.

The V call is TRBV7-2, the J call TRBJ2-5; D is possibly TRBD2 (5 bases). V was trimmed by 1 base and J by 9 bases, leaving 15 bases between them. This CDR3 is built from 14 residues. The germline V gene has CDR1 SGHTA and CDR2 FQGNSA. The CDR3 reads CASSLGRVWAAQYF. The CDR3 DNA follows: TGTGCCAGCAGCTTAGGGCGGGTCTGGGCGGCCCAGTACTTC.

Here the CDR3 reads CASRHTSAQYEYEQYF. The DNA of the CDR3 is TGTGCCAGCAGACACACTAGCGCCCAATATGAATACGAGCAGTACTTC. V gene TRBV6-6 combines with J gene TRBJ2-7; 7 positions agree with TRBD2. This CDR3 comprises 16 residues. Losses at the gene ends were 6 bases for V and 4 bases for J; bases not matched to a gene: 15. Per the germline V gene, CDR1 is MNHNY and CDR2 is SVGAGI (reference sequence).

About this clone: An end of the junction does not agree with germline; a read error may underlie this. The chain links TRBV7-9 to TRBJ1-4; 8 bases map to TRBD1. Germline values: CDR1 SEHNR, CDR2 FQNEAQ (reference sequence). There are 16 residues in the CDR3. CDR3 protein: CSSSPGQGRANEKLFF. The CDR3 DNA follows: TGTTCCAGCAGCCCCGGACAGGGTAGGGCTAATGAAAAACTGTTTTTT.

The chain joins TRBV30 to TRBJ2-5; the D is unclear. The closer fit of TRBJ2-7 to the DNA end suggests the J call may be wrong. Per germline, CDR1 GTSNPN and CDR2 SVGIG (reference sequence). This CDR3 region has 12 residues. The CDR3 bases are TGTGCCTGGAGTGAAGTCTCTTACGAGCAGTACTTC. Its protein product is CAWSEVSYEQYF.

The J gene is TRBJ2-5, the V gene TRBV10-2; D is undetermined. The germline V and J ends were trimmed by 5 bases and 5 bases, with 9 bases remaining between them. Germline values: CDR1 WSHSY, CDR2 SAAADI. CDR3 length: 12 residues. This CDR3 is CASSLNRETQYF. The DNA for the CDR3 is TGCGCCAGCAGTCTGAACCGGGAGACCCAGTACTTC.

The rearrangement links TRBV7-9 to TRBJ2-5, with no clear D. The CDR3 is 16 amino acids. V was trimmed by 0 bases and J by 4 bases, leaving 15 bases between them. CDR1 is SEHNR and CDR2 is FQNEAQ in the germline V gene (reference sequence). CDR3 nucleotide sequence: TGTGCCAGCAGCTTAGCGGTCGCGGTCAAATTAGAGACCCAGTACTTC. This encodes CASSLAVAVKLETQYF.

The sample holds one count of this clone. V gene TRBV19 combines with J gene TRBJ1-1, with a possible D match to TRBD1 (6 bases). This CDR3 is built from 13 residues. Trimming removed 5 bases from V and 1 base from J, with 8 bases in between. CDR1 LNHDA and CDR2 SQIVND come from the germline V gene (reference sequence). The CDR3 DNA is TGTGCCAGTAGTGAGGGGGAGAACACTGAAGCTTTCTTT. It is translated as CASSEGENTEAFF.

The CDR3 nucleotides read TGTGCCAGCAGCCCCGGAGTCTATGGCTACACCTTC. Protein: CASSPGVYGYTF. The chain joins TRBV5-6 to TRBJ1-2, with no clear D. V shed 4 bases and J shed 4 bases, with 8 bases lying between them. The CDR3 loop spans 12 amino acids. The germline V gene encodes CDR1 SGHDT and CDR2 YYEEEE.

This sequence joins TRBV13 and TRBJ2-7, with a tentative D call TRBD1 (6 bases). The germline V and J ends were trimmed by 3 bases and 4 bases, with 10 bases remaining between them. Germline V CDR1 and CDR2: PRHDT, FYEKMQ (reference sequence). This CDR3 has 13 amino acids. CDR3 sequence: CASSFTGTYEQYF. CDR3 in DNA: TGTGCCAGCAGCTTTACAGGGACGTACGAGCAGTACTTC.

The chain carries TRBV6-5 and TRBJ1-2, with 7 bases that match TRBD1. The CDR3 is 15 amino acids. CDR1 is MNHEY and CDR2 is SVGAGI in the germline V gene. J was trimmed by 3 bases and V by 5 bases; bases with no gene match: 9. The CDR3 loop is CASSPSTGYDYGYTF. CDR3 nucleotide sequence: TGTGCCAGCAGTCCCTCGACAGGGTACGACTATGGCTACACCTTC.

V gene TRBV27 combines with J gene TRBJ1-1; maybe TRBD1 (5 bases). V lost 7 bases to trimming and J lost 1 base, with 10 bases between them. The CDR3 sequence is 13 residues long. Germline CDR1 is MNHEY and CDR2 is SMNVEV (reference sequence). CDR3 protein: CASTGTGNTEAFF. CDR3 nucleotides: TGTGCCAGCACCGGTACAGGGAACACTGAAGCTTTCTTT.

The table lists this clone with a count of one. The gene calls are TRBV4-2 and TRBJ1-4; D uncertain. The CDR3 runs 14 residues. Trimming took off 0 bases at V and 3 bases at J, with 5 bases between the two ends. Germline-derived CDR1 and CDR2 are LGHNA and YNFKEQ. The chain's CDR3 is CASSQERSNEKLFF. DNA for the CDR3: TGTGCCAGCAGCCAAGAACGGTCTAATGAAAAACTGTTTTTT.

This sequence joins TRBV28 and TRBJ2-7; 9 bases are a match to TRBD1. The CDR3 runs 14 residues. Per germline, CDR1 MDHEN and CDR2 SYDVKM. V lost 10 bases and J lost 4; bases outside the gene matches: 11. The CDR3 nucleotides read TGTGCCACTACCCAGGGACAGGGATTGTACGAGCAGTACTTC. Its translation: CATTQGQGLYEQYF.

This chain joins TRBV10-3 and TRBJ2-2; D is unclear. CDR3 size: 14 residues. V lost 2 bases to trimming and J lost 3 bases, with 7 bases between them. CDR1 and CDR2 from the germline V gene are ENHRY and SYGVKD. In nucleotides, the CDR3 is TGTGCCATCAGTGAGCCCGGAGACACCGGGGAGCTGTTTTTT. Translation: CAISEPGDTGELFF.

The chain recombines TRBV6-5 with TRBJ2-7, with D perhaps matching TRBD1 (5 bases). The V gene lost 2 bases and the J gene lost 5 bases, with 13 bases spanning the gap. Germline V CDR1 and CDR2: MNHEY, SVGAGI. The CDR3 has 14 amino acids. CDR3 bases: TGTGCCAGCAGTTACACAAGCAGGGTGAACGAGCAGTACTTC. Its protein product is CASSYTSRVNEQYF.

The chain employs TRBV4-3 and TRBJ2-7, with D perhaps TRBD1 (5 bases). CDR1 and CDR2 from the germline V gene are LGHNA and YSLEER. V gave up 5 bases and J gave up 0 bases, with 11 bases separating them. There are 14 residues in the CDR3. DNA of the CDR3: TGCGCCAGCAGCTTGACAGTTTCCTCCTACGAGCAGTACTTC. Translated, it gives CASSLTVSSYEQYF.

The V gene is TRBV29-1, the J gene TRBJ2-4, with a possible D match to TRBD1 (6 bases). Germline V gives CDR1 SQVTM, CDR2 ANQGSEA. The CDR3 runs 12 residues. V shed 7 bases and J shed 7 bases, with 14 bases lying between them. The CDR3 DNA sequence: TGCAGCGCAGGACAGCTTGAGAACATTCAGTACTTC. It translates to CSAGQLENIQYF.

A single count supports this clone. The chain uses TRBV11-2 and TRBJ2-1, with a possible D match to TRBD2 (5 bases). The V end was cut by 5 bases, the J end by 5 bases, with 19 bases between. The germline V gene has CDR1 SGHAT and CDR2 FQNNGV. The CDR3 runs 16 residues. The CDR3 DNA follows: TGTGCCAGCAGCGCCCAACTAGTAAACCTCCACAATGAGCAGTTCTTC. This translates into CASSAQLVNLHNEQFF.

This chain connects TRBV5-1 to TRBJ2-1, with D tentatively TRBD1 (6 bases). The V gene lost 2 bases and the J gene lost 7 bases, with 10 bases spanning the gap. Germline values: CDR1 SGHRS, CDR2 YFSETQ. This CDR3 is built from 13 residues. CDR3 nucleotides: TGCGCCAGCAGCTTCGGACAGCGGAATGAGCAGTTCTTC. Protein sequence: CASSFGQRNEQFF.

This chain links TRBV5-1 with TRBJ1-4; a possible D gene is TRBD1 (6 bases). CDR1 is SGHRS, CDR2 YFSETQ, per germline. The CDR3 loop spans 14 amino acids. V was cut by 0 bases and J by 5 bases, with 8 bases left in between. The CDR3 here is CASSLGDNNEKLFF. The CDR3 DNA sequence: TGCGCCAGCAGCTTGGGGGACAACAATGAAAAACTGTTTTTT.

The V gene is TRBV27, the J gene TRBJ2-7; 7 bases map to TRBD1. Germline V gene lookup returns CDR1 MNHEY and CDR2 SMNVEV (reference sequence). V gave up 3 bases and J gave up 3 bases; unmatched junction bases: 14. The CDR3 is made up of 17 amino acids. CDR3 coding DNA: TGTGCCAGCAGTTTCCTAACCCCGACAGGGCTGAGCTACGAGCAGTACTTC. Encoded protein: CASSFLTPTGLSYEQYF.

The rearrangement links TRBV5-6 to TRBJ2-5; D uncertain. This CDR3 is 14 amino acids long. Trimming removed 1 base from V and 3 bases from J, with 10 bases in between. The V gene's germline CDR1 is SGHDT and CDR2 YYEEEE. CDR3 DNA: TGTGCCAGCAGCTTGATTGCGCTAAAAGAGACCCAGTACTTC. Encoded protein: CASSLIALKETQYF.

This rearrangement joins TRBV15 to TRBJ1-2; TRBD1 aligns across 7 bases. The CDR3 loop spans 14 amino acids. The V segment lost 4 bases and the J segment 4 bases; nucleotides outside the gene matches: 6. Per germline, CDR1 LNHNV and CDR2 YYDKDF (reference sequence). CDR3 DNA: TGTGCCACCAGCACCGAGGGGGCGGGCTATGGCTACACCTTC. This codes for CATSTEGAGYGYTF. The entire variable domain, with the rest obtained from reference TRBV15 and TRBJ1-2, is as follows: DAMVIQNPRYQVTQFGKPVTLSCSQTLNHNVMYWYQQKSSQAPKLLFHYYDKDFNNEADTPDNFQSRRPNTSFCFLDIRSPGLGDTAMYLCATSTEGAGYGYTFGSGTRLTVV.

V usage is TRBV5-4 and J usage is TRBJ2-7; TRBD2 matches at 9 bases. The CDR3 has 11 residues. CDR1 and CDR2 (germline): SGHNT, YYREEE (reference sequence). The CDR3 bases are TGTGCTAGCGGGAGCACCTACGAGCAGTACTTC. This sequence encodes CASGSTYEQYF.

The chain links TRBV9 to TRBJ2-7; weak D call: TRBD2 (6 bases). The CDR3 is 14 amino acids. The germline V gene encodes CDR1 SGDLS and CDR2 YYNGEE. Trimming left V 3 bases short and J 2 bases short, with 12 bases between. The CDR3 DNA follows: TGTGCCAGCAGCGCGACGGGACTTACCTACGAGCAGTACTTC. Amino acid sequence: CASSATGLTYEQYF.